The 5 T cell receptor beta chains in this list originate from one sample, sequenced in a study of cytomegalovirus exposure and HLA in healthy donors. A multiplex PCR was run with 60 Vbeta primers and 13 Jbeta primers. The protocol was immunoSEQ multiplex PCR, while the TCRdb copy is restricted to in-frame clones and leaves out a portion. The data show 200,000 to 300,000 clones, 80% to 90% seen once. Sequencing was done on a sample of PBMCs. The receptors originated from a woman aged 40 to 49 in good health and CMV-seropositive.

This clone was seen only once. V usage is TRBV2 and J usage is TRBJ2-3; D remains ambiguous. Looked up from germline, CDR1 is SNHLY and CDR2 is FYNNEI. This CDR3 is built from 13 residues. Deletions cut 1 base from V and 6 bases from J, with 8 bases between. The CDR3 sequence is CASSEVPRDTQYF. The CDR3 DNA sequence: TGTGCCAGCAGTGAAGTCCCTCGGGATACGCAGTATTTT.

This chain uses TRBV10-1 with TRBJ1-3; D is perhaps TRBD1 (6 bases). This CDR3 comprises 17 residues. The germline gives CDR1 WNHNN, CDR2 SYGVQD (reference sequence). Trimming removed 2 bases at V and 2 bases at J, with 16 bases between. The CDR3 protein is CASSEAPGHTAGNTIYF. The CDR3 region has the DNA TGCGCCAGCAGTGAGGCTCCGGGACACACCGCTGGAAACACCATATATTTT.

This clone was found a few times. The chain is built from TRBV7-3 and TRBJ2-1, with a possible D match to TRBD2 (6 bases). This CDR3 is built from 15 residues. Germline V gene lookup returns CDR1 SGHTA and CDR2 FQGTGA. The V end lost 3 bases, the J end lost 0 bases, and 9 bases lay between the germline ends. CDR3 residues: CASSFDGGSYNEQFF. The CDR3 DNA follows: TGTGCCAGCAGCTTCGACGGGGGCTCCTACAATGAGCAGTTCTTC.

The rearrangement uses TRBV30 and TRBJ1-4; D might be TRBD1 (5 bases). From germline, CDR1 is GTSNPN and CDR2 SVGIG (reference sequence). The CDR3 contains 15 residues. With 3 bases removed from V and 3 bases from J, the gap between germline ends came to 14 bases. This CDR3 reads CAWSRGGAPNEKLFF. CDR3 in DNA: TGTGCCTGGAGCCGAGGAGGGGCGCCTAATGAAAAACTGTTTTTT.

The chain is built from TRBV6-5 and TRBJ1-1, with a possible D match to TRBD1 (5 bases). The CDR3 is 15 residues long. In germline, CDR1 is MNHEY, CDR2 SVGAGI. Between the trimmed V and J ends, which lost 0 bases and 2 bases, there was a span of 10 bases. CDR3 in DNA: TGTGCCAGCAGTTACTCGTTGCAGGGTAACACTGAAGCTTTCTTT. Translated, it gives CASSYSLQGNTEAFF.